This T cell receptor (beta chain) emerged from a study of T cells in Graves' hyperthyroidism and ophthalmopathy. Findings of the study overall: Within blood appeared most thyroid clonotypes that had expanded above 0.001. Ophthalmopathy cases were set apart from stable hyperthyroidism by a 13 V-J model.

This clonotype showed up just once. What it recognizes is unknown. TCR beta CDR3 regions were amplified from RNA transcripts. HTBI primers drove first-round RT-PCR of the TCR CDR3. One entry per CDR3 protein, called by TCRdb with MiXCR from the multiplex PCR reads. Among over 300,000 distinct CDR3 sequences listed, more than 11% were seen once. Trimming took 6 bases from V and 2 from J; bases not matched to a gene: 9. Germline V gene data show CDR1 as MRHNA and CDR2 as SNTAGT. The CDR3 length is 16 residues. Diagnostic assessment was based on clinical symptoms, serum thyroxine and TRAb, thyroid ultrasound and orbital computed tomography. Approximately 10 ml of fresh peripheral blood supplied the PBMCs.

This receptor was obtained from a woman aged 60 to 75 with Graves' hyperthyroidism. The sequenced material came from blood. The genes are TRBV6-4 and TRBJ2-7, with 11 positions matching TRBD2. The CDR3 spells CASSLWTSGRPYEQYF. Written as DNA, the CDR3 is TGTGCCAGCAGCTTATGGACTAGCGGGCGCCCCTACGAGCAGTACTTC.